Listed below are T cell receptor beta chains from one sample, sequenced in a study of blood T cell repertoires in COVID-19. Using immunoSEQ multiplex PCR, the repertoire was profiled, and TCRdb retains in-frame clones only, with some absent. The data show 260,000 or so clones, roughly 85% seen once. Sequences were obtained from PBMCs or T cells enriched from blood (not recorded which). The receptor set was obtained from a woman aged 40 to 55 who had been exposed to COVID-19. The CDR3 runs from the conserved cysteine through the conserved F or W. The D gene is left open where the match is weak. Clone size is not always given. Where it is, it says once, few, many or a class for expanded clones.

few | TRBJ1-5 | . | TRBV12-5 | TGTGCTAGTGCCACAGGGACCCAATACCCCAATCAGCCCCAGCATTTT | CASATGTQYPNQPQHF
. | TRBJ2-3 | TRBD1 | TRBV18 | TGTGCCAGCTCACCAGGGACAGGGGGTGGAACAGATACGCAGTATTTT | CASSPGTGGGTDTQYF
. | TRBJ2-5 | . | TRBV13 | TGTGCCAGCAGCCCTCCGGGGGACCGGACCCAGTACTTC | CASSPPGDRTQYF
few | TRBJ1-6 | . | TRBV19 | TGTGCCAGTAGCCCAAGAGATCCTTCACCCCTCCACTTT | CASSPRDPSPLHF
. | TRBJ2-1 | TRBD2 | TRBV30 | TGTGCCTGGAGTGAATTGTCGCGGGGGGTAATTGAGCAGTTCTTC | CAWSELSRGVIEQFF
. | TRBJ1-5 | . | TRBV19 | TGTGCCAGTAGCGGGGGGGTAGGCAGCAATCAGCCCCAGCATTTT | CASSGGVGSNQPQHF
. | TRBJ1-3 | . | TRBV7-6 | TGTGCCAGCAGCGACGGACGGGGCTCTGGAAACACCATATATTTT | CASSDGRGSGNTIYF
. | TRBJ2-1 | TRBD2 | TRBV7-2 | TGTGCCAGCAGCCTCCCTAGCGGGGGAGACTCCTACAATGAGCAGTTCTTC | CASSLPSGGDSYNEQFF
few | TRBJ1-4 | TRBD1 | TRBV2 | TGTGCCAGCAGTGCCATACAAGGGACAGGTGGGGAACTGTTTTTT | CASSAIQGTGGELFF
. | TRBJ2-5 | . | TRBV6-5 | TGTGCCAGCAGCTGGGCCGACCAAGAGACCCAGTACTTC | CASSWADQETQYF
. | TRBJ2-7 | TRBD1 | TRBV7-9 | TGTGCCAGCAGCTCCGGGGGAAGGGGACAGGGGCAGTACTTC | CASSSGGRGQGQYF
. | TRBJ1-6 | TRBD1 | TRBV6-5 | TGTGCCGGGTACTCAGGGGGCGGTTCACCCCTCCACTTT | CAGYSGGGSPLHF
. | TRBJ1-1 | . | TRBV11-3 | TGTGCCAGCAGCTTGCACAGTACTGAAGCTTTCTTT | CASSLHSTEAFF
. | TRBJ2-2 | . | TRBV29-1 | TGCAGCGTTGAAGATCGCCAAGGGGGTTACACCGGGGAGCTGTTTTTT | CSVEDRQGGYTGELFF
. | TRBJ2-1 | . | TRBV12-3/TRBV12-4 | TGTGCCAGCAGTCCTCTCAATGAGCAGTTCTTC | CASSPLNEQFF